This T cell receptor beta chain originates from a study of shared clonotypes between healthy human individuals. Method: immunoSEQ multiplex PCR; TCRdb's copy keeps in-frame clones and lacks some. The sample holds about 380,000 clones; around 96% are singletons and the top ten take 0.25% to 0.35%. The CDR3 has 12 amino acids. CDR1 and CDR2 (germline): MRHNA, SNTAGT. The V and J ends lost 0 bases and 5 bases respectively, with 4 bases between them. This TCR was sampled from a man aged 30 to 39 in good health. Material: memory CD8+ T cells sorted from blood. Subset indicated: CD45RO+ cells pooled with CCR7-negative TemRA cells. The chain recombines TRBV6-4 with TRBJ1-2; D unresolved. In DNA, the CDR3 is TGTGCCAGCAGTGACTCGGCTTATGGCTACACCTTC. This encodes CASSDSAYGYTF.